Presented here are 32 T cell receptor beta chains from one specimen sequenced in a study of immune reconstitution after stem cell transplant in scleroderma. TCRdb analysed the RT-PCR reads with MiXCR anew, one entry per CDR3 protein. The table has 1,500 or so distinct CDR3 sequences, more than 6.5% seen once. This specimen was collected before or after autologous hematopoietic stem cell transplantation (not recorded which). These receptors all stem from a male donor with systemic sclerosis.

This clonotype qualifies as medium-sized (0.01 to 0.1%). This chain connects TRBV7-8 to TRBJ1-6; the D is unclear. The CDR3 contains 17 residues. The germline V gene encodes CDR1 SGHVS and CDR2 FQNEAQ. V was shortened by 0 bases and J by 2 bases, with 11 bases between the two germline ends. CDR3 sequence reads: CASSLARVGTYNSPLHF. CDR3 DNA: TGTGCCAGCAGCTTAGCGAGGGTCGGGACCTATAATTCACCCCTCCACTTT.

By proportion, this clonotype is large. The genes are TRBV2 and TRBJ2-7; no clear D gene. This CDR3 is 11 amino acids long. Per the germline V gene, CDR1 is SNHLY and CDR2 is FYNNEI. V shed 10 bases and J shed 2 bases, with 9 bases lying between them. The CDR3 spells CATQTTYEQYF. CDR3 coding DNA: TGTGCCACCCAGACGACCTACGAGCAGTACTTC. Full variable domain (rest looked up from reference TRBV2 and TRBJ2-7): EPEVTQTPSHQVTQMGQEVILRCVPISNHLYFYWYRQILGQKVEFLVSFYNNEISEKSEIFDDQFSVERPDGSNFTLKIRSTKLEDSAMYFCATQTTYEQYFGPGTRLTVT.

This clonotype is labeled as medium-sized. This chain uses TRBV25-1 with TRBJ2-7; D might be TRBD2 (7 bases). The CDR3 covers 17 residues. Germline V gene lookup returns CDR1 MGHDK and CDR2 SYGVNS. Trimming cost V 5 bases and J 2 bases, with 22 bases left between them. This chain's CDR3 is CASSPQGAGQGTYEQYF. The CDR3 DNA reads TGTGCCAGCAGTCCTCAGGGAGCGGGGCAGGGGACCTACGAGCAGTACTTC.

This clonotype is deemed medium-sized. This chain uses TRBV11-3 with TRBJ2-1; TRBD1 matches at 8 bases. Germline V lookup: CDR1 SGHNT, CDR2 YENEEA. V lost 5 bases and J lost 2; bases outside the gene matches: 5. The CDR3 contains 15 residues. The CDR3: CASSPTGVAYNEQFF. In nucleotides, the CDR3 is TGTGCCAGCAGCCCGACAGGGGTAGCCTACAATGAGCAGTTCTTC.

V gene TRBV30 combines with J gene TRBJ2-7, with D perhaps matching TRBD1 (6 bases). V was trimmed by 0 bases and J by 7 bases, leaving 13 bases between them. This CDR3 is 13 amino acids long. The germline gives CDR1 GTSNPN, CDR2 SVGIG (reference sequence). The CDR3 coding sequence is TGTGCCTGGAGTGTACCCAGGGGTGGAGAGCAGTACTTC. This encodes CAWSVPRGGEQYF.

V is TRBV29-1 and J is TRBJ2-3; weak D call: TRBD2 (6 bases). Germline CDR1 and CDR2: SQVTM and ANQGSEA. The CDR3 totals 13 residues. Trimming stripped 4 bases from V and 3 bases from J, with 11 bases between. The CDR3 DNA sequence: TGCAGCGTTGGTAAGGAGGGGACAGATACGCAGTATTTT. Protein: CSVGKEGTDTQYF.

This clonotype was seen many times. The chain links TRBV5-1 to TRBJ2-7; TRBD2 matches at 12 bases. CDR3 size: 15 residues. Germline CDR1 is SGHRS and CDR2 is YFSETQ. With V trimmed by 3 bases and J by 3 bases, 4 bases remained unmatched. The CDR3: CASSWTSGTVYEQYF. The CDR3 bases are TGCGCCAGCAGCTGGACTAGCGGGACCGTCTACGAGCAGTACTTC. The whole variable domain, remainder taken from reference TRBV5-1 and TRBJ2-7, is KAGVTQTPRYLIKTRGQQVTLSCSPISGHRSVSWYQQTPGQGLQFLFEYFSETQRNKGNFPGRFSGRQFSNSRSEMNVSTLELGDSALYLCASSWTSGTVYEQYFGPGTRLTVT.

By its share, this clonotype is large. The CDR3 coding sequence is TGTGCCACCGAGGTTGAAGGCTACACCTTC. This codes for CATEVEGYTF. The V call is TRBV2, the J call TRBJ1-2, with no clear D. Germline assignment: CDR1 SNHLY and CDR2 FYNNEI. This CDR3 region has 10 residues. Trimming stripped 10 bases from V and 8 bases from J, with 11 bases between.

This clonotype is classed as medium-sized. This chain's CDR3 is CASSPRGYTEAFF. In DNA form, the CDR3 reads TGTGCCAGCAGTCCCAGGGGGTACACTGAAGCTTTCTTT. V is TRBV12-3 or TRBV12-4 and J is TRBJ1-1; the match to TRBD1 covers 7 bases. The CDR3 covers 13 residues. V gave up 5 bases and J gave up 3 bases; unmatched junction bases: 3.

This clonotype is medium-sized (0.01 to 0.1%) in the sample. The CDR3 reads CASSYSSSTDTQYF. CDR3 DNA: TGTGCCAGCAGTTACTCCTCTAGCACAGATACGCAGTATTTT. V usage is TRBV6-5 and J usage is TRBJ2-3; D is ambiguous. V was cut by 0 bases and J by 0 bases, with 4 bases left in between. The CDR3 length is 14 residues. The V gene's germline CDR1 is MNHEY and CDR2 SVGAGI.

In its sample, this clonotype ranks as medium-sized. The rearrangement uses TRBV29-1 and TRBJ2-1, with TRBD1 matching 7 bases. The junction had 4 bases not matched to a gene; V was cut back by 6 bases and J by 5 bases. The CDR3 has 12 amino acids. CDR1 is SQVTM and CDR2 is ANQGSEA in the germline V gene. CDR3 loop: CSVRDRDNEQFF. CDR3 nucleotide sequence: TGCAGCGTCCGGGACAGAGACAATGAGCAGTTCTTC.

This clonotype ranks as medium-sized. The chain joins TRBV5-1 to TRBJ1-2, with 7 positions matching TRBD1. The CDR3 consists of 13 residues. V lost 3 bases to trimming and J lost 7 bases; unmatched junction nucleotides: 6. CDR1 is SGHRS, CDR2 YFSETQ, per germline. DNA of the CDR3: TGCGCCAGCAGCTACGACAGGGATTTTGGCTACACCTTC. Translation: CASSYDRDFGYTF.

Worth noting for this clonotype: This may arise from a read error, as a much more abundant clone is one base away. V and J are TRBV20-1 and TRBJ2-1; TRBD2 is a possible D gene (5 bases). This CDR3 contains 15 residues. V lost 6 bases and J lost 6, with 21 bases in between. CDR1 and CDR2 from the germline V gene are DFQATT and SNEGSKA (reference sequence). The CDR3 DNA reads TGCAGTGCGACGACTAACGTCCTCCTGGGCAATGAGCAGTTCTTC. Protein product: CSATTNVLLGNEQFF.

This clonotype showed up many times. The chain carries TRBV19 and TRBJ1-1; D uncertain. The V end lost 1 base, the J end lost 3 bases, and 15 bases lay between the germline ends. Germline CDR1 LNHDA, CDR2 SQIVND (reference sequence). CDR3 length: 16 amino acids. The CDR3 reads CASSIGPGDGYTEAFF. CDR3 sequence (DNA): TGTGCCAGTAGTATAGGGCCCGGGGATGGGTACACTGAAGCTTTCTTT.

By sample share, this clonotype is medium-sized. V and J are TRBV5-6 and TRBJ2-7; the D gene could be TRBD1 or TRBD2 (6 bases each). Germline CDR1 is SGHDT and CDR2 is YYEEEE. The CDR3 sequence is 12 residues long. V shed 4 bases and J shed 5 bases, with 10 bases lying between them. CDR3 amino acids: CASSVGGHEQYF. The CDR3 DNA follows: TGTGCCAGCAGCGTCGGGGGCCACGAGCAGTACTTC.

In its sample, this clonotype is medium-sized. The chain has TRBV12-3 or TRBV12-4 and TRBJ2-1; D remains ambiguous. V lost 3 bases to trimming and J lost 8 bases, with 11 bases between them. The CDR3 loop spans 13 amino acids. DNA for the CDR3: TGTGCCAGCAGTTTTGTAAGGAGCGATGAGCAGTTCTTC. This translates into CASSFVRSDEQFF.

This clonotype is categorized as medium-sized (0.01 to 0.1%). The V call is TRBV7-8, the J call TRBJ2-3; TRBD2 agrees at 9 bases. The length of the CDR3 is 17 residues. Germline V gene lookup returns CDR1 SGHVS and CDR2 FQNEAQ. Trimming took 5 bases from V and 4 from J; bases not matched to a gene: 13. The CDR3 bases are TGTGCCAGCAGCCTAGGAGGGCGGGGGGGCCACGCAGATACGCAGTATTTT. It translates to CASSLGGRGGHADTQYF.

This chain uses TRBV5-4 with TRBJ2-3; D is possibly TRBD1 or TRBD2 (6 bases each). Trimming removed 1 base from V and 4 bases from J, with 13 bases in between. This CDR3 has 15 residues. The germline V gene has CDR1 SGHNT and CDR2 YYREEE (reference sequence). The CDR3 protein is CASSLLGGQADTQYF. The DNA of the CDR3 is TGTGCCAGCAGCTTGCTGGGGGGCCAGGCAGATACGCAGTATTTT.

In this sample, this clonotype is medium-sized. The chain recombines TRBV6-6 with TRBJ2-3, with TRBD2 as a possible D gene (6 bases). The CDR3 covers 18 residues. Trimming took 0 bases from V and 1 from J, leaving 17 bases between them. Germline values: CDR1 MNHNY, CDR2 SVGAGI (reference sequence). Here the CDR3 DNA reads TGTGCCAGCAGTTACTCTGGGCGCGGAGGAGGGCGCACAGATACGCAGTATTTT. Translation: CASSYSGRGGGRTDTQYF.

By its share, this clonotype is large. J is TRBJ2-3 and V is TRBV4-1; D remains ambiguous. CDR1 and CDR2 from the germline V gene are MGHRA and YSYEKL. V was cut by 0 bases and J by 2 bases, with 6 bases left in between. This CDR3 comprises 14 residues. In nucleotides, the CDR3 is TGCGCCAGCAGCCAAGACCAGCCCACAGATACGCAGTATTTT. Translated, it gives CASSQDQPTDTQYF.

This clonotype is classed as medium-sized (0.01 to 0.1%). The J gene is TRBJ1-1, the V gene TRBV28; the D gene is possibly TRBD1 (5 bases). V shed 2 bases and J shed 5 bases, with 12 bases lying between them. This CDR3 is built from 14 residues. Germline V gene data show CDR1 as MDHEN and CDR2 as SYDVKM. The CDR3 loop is CASSLGGTVTEAFF. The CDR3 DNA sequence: TGTGCCAGCAGTTTAGGCGGGACGGTGACTGAAGCTTTCTTT.

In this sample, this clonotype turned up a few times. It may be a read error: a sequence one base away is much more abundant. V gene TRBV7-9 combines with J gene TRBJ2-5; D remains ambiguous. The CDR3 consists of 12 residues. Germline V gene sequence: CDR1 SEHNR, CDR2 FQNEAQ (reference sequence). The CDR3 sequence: CAGSYMEETQYF. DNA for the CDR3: TGTGCCGGCAGTTACATGGAAGAGACCCAGTACTTC.

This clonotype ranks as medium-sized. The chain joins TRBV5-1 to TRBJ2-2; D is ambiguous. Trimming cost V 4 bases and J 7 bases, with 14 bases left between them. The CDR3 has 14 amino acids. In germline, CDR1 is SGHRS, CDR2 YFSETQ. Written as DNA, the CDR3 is TGCGCCAGCAGCACCAGACCCGCTGACGGGGAGCTGTTTTTT. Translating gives CASSTRPADGELFF.

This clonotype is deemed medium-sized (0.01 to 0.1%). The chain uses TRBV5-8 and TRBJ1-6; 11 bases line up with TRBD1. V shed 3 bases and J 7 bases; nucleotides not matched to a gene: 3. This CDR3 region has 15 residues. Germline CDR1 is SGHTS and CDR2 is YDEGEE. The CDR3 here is CASSWTGGWNSPLHF. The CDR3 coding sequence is TGTGCCAGCAGCTGGACAGGGGGCTGGAATTCACCCCTCCACTTT.

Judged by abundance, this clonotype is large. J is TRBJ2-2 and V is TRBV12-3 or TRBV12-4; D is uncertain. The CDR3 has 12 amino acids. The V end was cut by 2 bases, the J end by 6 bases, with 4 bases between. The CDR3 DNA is TGTGCCAGCAGTTTAAGCGCCGGGGAGCTGTTTTTT. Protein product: CASSLSAGELFF.

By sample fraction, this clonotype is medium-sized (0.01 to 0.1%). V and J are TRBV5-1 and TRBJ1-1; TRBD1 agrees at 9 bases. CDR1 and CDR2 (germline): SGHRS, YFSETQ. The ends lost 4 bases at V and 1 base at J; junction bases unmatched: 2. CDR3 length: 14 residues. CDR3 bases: TGCGCCAGCAGCACGGGACAGGGGAACACTGAAGCTTTCTTT. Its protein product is CASSTGQGNTEAFF.

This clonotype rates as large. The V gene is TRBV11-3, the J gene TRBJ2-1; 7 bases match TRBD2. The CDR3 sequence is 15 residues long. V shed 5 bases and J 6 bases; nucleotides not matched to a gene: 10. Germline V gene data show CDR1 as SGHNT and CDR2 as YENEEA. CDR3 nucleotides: TGTGCCAGCAGCCCTGGCGGGGGAGCTCCCAATGAGCAGTTCTTC. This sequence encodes CASSPGGGAPNEQFF. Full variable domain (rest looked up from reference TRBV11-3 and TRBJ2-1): EAGVVQSPRYKIIEKKQPVAFWCNPISGHNTLYWYLQNLGQGPELLIRYENEEAVDDSQLPKDRFSAERLKGVDSTLKIQPAELGDSAVYLCASSPGGGAPNEQFFGPGTRLTVL.

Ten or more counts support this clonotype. This CDR3 is CASSPEGANVLTF. Here the CDR3 DNA reads TGTGCCAGCAGTCCCGAGGGGGCCAACGTCCTGACTTTC. The rearrangement uses TRBV27 and TRBJ2-6; D is ambiguous. Germline V lookup: CDR1 MNHEY, CDR2 SMNVEV (reference sequence). The ends were cut back, 5 bases at V and 4 bases at J, with 6 bases in the middle. The CDR3 consists of 13 residues. The full variable domain, rest sourced from reference TRBV27 and TRBJ2-6, is EAQVTQNPRYLITVTGKKLTVTCSQNMNHEYMSWYRQDPGLGLRQIYYSMNVEVTDKGDVPEGYKVSRKEKRNFPLILESPSPNQTSLYFCASSPEGANVLTFGAGSRLTVL.

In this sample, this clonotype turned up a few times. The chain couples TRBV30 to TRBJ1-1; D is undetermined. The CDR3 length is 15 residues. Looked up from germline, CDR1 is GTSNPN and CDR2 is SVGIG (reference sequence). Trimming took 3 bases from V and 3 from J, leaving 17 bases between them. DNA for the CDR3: TGTGCCTGGAGGGTAAGGTCAAGACTTGACACTGAAGCTTTCTTT. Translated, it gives CAWRVRSRLDTEAFF.

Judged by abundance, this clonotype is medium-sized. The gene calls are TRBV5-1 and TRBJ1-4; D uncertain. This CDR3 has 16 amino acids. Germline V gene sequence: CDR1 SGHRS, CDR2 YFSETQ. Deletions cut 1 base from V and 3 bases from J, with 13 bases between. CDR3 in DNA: TGCGCCAGCAGCTTGCTGGGCAGGACCTCTAATGAAAAACTGTTTTTT. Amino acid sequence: CASSLLGRTSNEKLFF. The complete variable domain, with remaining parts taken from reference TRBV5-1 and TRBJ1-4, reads KAGVTQTPRYLIKTRGQQVTLSCSPISGHRSVSWYQQTPGQGLQFLFEYFSETQRNKGNFPGRFSGRQFSNSRSEMNVSTLELGDSALYLCASSLLGRTSNEKLFFGSGTQLSVL.

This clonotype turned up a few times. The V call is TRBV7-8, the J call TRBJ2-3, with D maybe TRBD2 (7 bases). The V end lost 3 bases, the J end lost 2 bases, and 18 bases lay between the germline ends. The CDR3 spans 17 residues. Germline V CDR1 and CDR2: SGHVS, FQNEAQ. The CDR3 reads CASSLGGLGYFTDTQYF. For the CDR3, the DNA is TGTGCCAGCAGCTTGGGGGGGCTAGGGTATTTCACAGATACGCAGTATTTT.

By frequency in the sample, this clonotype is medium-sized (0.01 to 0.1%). For the CDR3, the DNA is TGTGCCAGCAGTCCTCGGGGGAACTACGAGCAGTACTTC. Its protein product is CASSPRGNYEQYF. The V and J genes are TRBV12-3 or TRBV12-4 and TRBJ2-7, with D possibly matching TRBD2 (6 bases). The V end was cut by 5 bases, the J end by 3 bases, with 11 bases between. The CDR3 spans 13 residues.